This T cell receptor (beta chain) was identified in a study of CD8 T cells in ankylosing spondylitis (dated by TCRdb to the late 2010s). With respect to the entire study: The study set out to find disease-linked TCR variants by profiling T cell receptor beta repertoires in ankylosing spondylitis patients and healthy donors. Peripheral blood was sampled, and synovial fluid was also collected from ankylosing spondylitis patients. In total, the full study cohort was made up of some 110 healthy donors and 25 ankylosing spondylitis patients.

On this clonotype: Which antigen it targets is not known. Base qualities are missing; no much larger clone stands one base away.

The study at large found these results: According to the report, matched synovial fluid samples from ankylosing spondylitis patients were significantly enriched for the disease-linked clones. Some motif variants had previously been reported in the synovial fluid and blood of reactive arthritis patients, which suggests shared mechanisms of disease initiation. The disease-linked clones showed a CD8+ phenotype and occurred at relatively low frequencies in peripheral blood. Blood from ankylosing spondylitis patients appeared to be characterized by a TCR beta motif made up of about 8 highly homologous amino acid variants.

These reads were obtained on an Illumina HiSeq 2500. TCR beta libraries were prepared by quantitative 5'-RACE with molecular barcodes. As for how the authors treated the data: To identify disease-linked TCR variants, a new computational method was used, one built on a probabilistic model of VDJ rearrangement. TCRdb cleaned the public reads at Q25 with fastp, built clones with MiXCR and kept in-frame beta chains. Each entry is one CDR3 protein sequence, shown with its most common DNA and genes. TCRdb, not the authors, supplied the V and J calls. The sample table shows roughly 300,000 distinct CDR3 sequences, and under 8.5% are seen once. The ten largest clones add up to roughly 15% of the sample. Sequenced input: blood, either unsorted or a sorted T cell fraction (not recorded which). The TCR was taken from a male donor with ankylosing spondylitis.

The sequenced DNA: TGCGCCAGCAGCCAAGGGTCCGGAAAGGGCGCCTACGAGCAGTACTTC. This translates into CASSQGSGKGAYEQYF. Here the chain combines TRBV4-1 and TRBJ2-7, with no D gene named confidently. CDR1 and CDR2 are read off the germline V gene as MGHRA and YSYEKL. V is reduced by 1 base and J by 2 bases, leaving a spacing of 15 bases between them. The CDR3 sequence holds 16 residues, the cysteine and phenylalanine included. Here the CDR3 DNA is all that survives: 48 bases in frame from base 1.